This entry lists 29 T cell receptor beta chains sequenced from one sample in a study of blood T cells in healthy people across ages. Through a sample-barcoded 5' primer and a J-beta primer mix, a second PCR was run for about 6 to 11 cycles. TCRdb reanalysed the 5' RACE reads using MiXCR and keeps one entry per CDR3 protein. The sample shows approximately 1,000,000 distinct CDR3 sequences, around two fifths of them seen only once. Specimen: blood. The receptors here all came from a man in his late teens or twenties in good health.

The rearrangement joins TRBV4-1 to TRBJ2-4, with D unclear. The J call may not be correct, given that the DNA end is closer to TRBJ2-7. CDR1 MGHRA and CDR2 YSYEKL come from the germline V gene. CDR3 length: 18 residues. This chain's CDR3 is CASSQDNLGQVIAYEQYF. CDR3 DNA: TGCGCCAGCAGCCAAGATAATTTAGGGCAGGTGATCGCCTACGAGCAGTACTTC.

The chain's CDR3 is CASSLSVQLFF. CDR3 in DNA: TGTGCCAGCAGCTTATCGGTACAACTGTTTTTT. V usage is TRBV7-9 and J usage is TRBJ1-4; D is undetermined. This CDR3 has 11 residues. Germline values: CDR1 SEHNR, CDR2 FQNEAQ (reference sequence). Trimming left V 2 bases short and J 12 bases short, with 7 bases between.

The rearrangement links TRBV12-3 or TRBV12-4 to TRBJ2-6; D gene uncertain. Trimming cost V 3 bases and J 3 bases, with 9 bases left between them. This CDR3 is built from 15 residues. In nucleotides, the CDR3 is TGTGCCAGCAGTTTCAATAGGGTTGGGGCCAACGTCCTGACTTTC. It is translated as CASSFNRVGANVLTF.

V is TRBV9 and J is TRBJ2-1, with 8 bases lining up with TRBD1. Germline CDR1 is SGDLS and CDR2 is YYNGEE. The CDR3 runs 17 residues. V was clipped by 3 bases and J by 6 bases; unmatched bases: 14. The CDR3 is CASSEASGTGWTNEQFF. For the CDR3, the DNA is TGTGCCAGCAGCGAAGCCTCAGGGACAGGATGGACCAATGAGCAGTTCTTC. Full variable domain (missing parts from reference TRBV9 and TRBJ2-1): DSGVTQTPKHLITATGQRVTLRCSPRSGDLSVYWYQQSLDQGLQFLIQYYNGEERAKGNILERFSAQQFPDLHSELNLSSLELGDSALYFCASSEASGTGWTNEQFFGPGTRLTVL.

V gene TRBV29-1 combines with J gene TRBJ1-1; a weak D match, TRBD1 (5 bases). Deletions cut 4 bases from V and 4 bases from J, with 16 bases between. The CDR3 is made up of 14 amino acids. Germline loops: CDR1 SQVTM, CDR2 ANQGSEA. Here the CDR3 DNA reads TGCAGCGTTGCGGCGGGGGGGTCGTTCACTGAAGCTTTCTTT. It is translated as CSVAAGGSFTEAFF.

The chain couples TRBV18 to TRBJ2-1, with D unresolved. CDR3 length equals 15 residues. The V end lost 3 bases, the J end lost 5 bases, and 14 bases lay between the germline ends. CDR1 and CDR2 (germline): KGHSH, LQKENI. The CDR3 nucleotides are TGTGCCAGCTCACCTGGAACAGTCTCTAACAATGAGCAGTTCTTC. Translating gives CASSPGTVSNNEQFF.

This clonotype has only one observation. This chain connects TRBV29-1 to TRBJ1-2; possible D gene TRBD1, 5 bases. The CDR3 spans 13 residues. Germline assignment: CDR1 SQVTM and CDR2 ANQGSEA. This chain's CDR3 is CGAGWGRYYGYTF. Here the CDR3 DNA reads TGCGGCGCAGGCTGGGGACGGTACTATGGCTACACCTTC.

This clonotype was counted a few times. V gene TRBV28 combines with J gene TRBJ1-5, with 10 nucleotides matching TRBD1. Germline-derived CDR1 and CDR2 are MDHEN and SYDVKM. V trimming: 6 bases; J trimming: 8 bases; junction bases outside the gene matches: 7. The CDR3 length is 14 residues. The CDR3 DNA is TGTGCCAGCAGCACGACAGGGGGCGGCAAGCCCCAGCATTTT. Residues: CASSTTGGGKPQHF.

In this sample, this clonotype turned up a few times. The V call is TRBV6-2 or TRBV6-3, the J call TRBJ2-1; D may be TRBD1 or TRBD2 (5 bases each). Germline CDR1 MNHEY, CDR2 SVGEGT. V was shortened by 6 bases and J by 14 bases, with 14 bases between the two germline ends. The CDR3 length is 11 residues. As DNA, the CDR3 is TGTGCCAGCAGCGAAGGGACCCCCAAGTTCTTC. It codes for CASSEGTPKFF.

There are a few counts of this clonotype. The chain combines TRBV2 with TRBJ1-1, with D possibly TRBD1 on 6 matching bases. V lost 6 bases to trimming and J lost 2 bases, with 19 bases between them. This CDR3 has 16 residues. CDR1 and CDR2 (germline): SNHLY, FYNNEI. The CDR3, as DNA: TGTGCCAGCAGGAAGACAGGCCAAGGGGCCAACACTGAAGCTTTCTTT. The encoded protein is CASRKTGQGANTEAFF.

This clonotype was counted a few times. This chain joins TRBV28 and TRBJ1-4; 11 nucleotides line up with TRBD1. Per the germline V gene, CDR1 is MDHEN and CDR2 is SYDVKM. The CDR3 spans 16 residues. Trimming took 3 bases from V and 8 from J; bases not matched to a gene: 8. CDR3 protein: CASSLADRGLGEKLFF. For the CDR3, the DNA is TGTGCCAGCAGTTTGGCGGACAGGGGGCTCGGGGAAAAACTGTTTTTT. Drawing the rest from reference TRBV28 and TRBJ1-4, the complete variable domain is DVKVTQSSRYLVKRTGEKVFLECVQDMDHENMFWYRQDPGLGLRLIYFSYDVKMKEKGDIPEGYSVSREKKERFSLILESASTNQTSMYLCASSLADRGLGEKLFFGSGTQLSVL.

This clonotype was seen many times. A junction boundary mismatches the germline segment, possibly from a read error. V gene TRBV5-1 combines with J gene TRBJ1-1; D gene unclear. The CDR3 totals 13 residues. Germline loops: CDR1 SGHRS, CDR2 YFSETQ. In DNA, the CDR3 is TGTGCCAGCAGCTTAGCGGGCTACACTGAAGCTTTCTTT. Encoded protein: CASSLAGYTEAFF.

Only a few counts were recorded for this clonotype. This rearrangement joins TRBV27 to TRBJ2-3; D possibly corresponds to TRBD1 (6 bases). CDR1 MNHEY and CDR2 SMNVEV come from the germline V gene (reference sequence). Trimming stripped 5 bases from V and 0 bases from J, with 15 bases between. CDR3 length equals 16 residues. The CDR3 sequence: CASSPGAGASTDTQYF. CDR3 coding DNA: TGTGCCAGCAGTCCCGGGGCAGGGGCAAGCACAGATACGCAGTATTTT.

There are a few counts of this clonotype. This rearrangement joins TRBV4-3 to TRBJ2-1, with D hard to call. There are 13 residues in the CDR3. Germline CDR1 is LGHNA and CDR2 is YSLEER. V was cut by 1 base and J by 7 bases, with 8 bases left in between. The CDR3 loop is CASSQGLMNEQFF. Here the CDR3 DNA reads TGCGCCAGCAGCCAAGGCCTGATGAATGAGCAGTTCTTC.

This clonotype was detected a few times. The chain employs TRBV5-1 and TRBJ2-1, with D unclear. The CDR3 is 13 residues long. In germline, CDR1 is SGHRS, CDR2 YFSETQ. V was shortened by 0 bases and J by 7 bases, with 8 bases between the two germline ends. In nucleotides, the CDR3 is TGCGCCAGCAGCTTGGGAGATCTAAATGAGCAGTTCTTC. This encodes CASSLGDLNEQFF.

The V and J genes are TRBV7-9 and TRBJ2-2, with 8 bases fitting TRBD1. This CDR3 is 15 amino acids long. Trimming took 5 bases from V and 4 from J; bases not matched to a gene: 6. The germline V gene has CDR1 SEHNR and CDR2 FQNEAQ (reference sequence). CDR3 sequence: CASSHRTGLTGELFF. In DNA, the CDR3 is TGTGCCAGCAGCCACCGGACAGGGCTCACCGGGGAGCTGTTTTTT.

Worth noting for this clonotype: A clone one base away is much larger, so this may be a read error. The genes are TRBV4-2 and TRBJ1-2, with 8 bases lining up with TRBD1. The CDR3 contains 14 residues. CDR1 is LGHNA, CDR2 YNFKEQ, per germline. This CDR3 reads CTSSQDRQGNGYTF. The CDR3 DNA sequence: TGTACCAGCAGCCAAGATCGACAGGGGAATGGCTACACCTTC.

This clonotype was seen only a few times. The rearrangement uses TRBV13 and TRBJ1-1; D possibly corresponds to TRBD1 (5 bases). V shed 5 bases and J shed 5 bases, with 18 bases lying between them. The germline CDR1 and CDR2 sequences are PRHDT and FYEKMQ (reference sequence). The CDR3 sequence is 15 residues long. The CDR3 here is CASSESGTGETEAFF. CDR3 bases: TGTGCCAGCAGCGAATCAGGGACGGGGGAGACTGAAGCTTTCTTT.

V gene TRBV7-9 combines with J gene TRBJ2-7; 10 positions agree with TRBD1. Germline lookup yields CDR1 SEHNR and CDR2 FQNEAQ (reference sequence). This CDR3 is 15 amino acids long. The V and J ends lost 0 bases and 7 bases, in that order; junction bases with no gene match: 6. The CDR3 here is CASSLAGTGANEQYF. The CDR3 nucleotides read TGTGCCAGCAGCTTAGCCGGGACAGGGGCAAATGAGCAGTACTTC.

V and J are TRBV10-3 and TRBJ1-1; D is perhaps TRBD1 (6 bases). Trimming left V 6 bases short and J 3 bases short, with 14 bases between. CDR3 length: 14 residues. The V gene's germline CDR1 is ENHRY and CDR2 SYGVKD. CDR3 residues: CAISEVSGDTEAFF. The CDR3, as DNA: TGTGCCATCAGCGAAGTCTCAGGGGACACTGAAGCTTTCTTT.

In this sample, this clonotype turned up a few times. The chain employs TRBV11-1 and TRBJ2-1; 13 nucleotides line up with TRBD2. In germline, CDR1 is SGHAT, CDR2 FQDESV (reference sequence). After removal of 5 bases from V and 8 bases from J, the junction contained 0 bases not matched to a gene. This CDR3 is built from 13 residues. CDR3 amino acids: CASSTSGGDEQFF. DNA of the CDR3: TGTGCCAGCAGCACTAGCGGGGGGGATGAGCAGTTCTTC.

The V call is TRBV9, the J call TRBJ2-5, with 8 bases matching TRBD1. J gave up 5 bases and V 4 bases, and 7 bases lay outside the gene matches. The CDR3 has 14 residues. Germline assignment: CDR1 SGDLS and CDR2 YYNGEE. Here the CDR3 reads CASSPQDRAETQYF. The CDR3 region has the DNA TGTGCCAGCAGCCCCCAGGACAGGGCTGAGACCCAGTACTTC.

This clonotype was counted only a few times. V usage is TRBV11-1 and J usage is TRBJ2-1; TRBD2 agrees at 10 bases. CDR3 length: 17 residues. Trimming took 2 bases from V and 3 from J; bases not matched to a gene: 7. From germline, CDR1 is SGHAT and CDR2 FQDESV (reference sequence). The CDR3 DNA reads TGTGCCAGCAGCTTACAAGCTAGCGGGGGAAACTACAATGAGCAGTTCTTC. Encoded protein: CASSLQASGGNYNEQFF.

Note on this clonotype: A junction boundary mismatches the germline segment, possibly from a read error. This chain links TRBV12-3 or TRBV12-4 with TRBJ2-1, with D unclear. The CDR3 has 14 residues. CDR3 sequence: CASSLEVRLETQFF. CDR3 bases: TGCGCCAGCAGCCTGGAAGTTAGATTGGAGACCCAGTTCTTC.

This chain's CDR3 is CASSQGGSDNSPLHF. CDR3 bases: TGTGCCAGCAGCCAAGGGGGCAGCGATAATTCACCCCTCCACTTT. This chain joins TRBV14 and TRBJ1-6, with D possibly being TRBD1 (5 bases). CDR1 SGHDN and CDR2 FVKESK come from the germline V gene. The CDR3 extends over 15 amino acids. V was shortened by 1 base and J by 5 bases, with 9 bases between the two germline ends.

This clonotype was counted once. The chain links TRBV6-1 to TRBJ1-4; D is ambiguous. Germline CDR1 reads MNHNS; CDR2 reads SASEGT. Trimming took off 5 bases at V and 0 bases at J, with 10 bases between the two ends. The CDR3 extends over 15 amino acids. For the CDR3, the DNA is TGTGCCAGCAGTTGGACCGGGACAACTAATGAAAAACTGTTTTTT. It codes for CASSWTGTTNEKLFF.

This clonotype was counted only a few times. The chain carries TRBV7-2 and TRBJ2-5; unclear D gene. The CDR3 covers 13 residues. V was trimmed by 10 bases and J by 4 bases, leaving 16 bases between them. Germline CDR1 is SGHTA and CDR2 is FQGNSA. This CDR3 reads CATIGPSGETQYF. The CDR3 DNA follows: TGTGCCACCATAGGTCCGTCGGGAGAGACCCAGTACTTC.

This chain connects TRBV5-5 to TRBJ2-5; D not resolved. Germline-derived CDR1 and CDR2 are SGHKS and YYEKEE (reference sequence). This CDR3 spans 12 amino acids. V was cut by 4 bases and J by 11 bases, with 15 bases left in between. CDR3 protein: CASSELPNEQYF. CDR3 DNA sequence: TGTGCCAGCAGCGAACTACCCAATGAGCAGTACTTC.

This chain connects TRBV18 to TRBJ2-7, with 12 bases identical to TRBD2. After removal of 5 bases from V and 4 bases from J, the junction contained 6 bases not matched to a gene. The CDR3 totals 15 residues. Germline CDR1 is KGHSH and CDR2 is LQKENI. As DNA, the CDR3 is TGTGCCAGCTCATCGAGGACTAGCGGGATATACGAGCAGTACTTC. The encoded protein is CASSSRTSGIYEQYF.